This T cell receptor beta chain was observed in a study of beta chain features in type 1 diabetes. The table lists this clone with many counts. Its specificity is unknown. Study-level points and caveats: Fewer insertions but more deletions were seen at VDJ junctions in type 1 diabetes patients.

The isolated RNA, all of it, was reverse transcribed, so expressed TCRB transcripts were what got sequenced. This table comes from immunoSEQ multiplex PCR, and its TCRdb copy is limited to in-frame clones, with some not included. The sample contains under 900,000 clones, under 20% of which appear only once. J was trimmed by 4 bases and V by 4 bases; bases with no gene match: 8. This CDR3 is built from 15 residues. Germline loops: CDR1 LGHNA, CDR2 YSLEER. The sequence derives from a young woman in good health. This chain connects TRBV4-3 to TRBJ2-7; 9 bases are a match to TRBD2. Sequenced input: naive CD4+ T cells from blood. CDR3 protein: CASSRESSGDYEQYF. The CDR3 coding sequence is TGCGCCAGCAGCCGCGAGTCTAGCGGGGATTACGAGCAGTACTTC.